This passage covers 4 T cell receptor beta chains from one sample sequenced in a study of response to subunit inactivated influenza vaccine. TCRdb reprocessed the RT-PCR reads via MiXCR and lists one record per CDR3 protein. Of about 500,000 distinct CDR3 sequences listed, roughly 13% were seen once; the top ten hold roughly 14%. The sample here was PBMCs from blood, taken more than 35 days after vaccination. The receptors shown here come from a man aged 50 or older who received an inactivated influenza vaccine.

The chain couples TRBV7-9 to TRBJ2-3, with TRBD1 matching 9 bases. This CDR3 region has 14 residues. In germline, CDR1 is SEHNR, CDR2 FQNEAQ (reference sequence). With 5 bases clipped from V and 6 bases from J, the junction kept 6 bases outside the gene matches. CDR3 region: CASSPGTGPDTQYF. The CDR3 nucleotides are TGTGCCAGCAGCCCCGGGACAGGGCCTGATACGCAGTATTTT. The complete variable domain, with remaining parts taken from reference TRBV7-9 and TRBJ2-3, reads DTGVSQNPRHKITKRGQNVTFRCDPISEHNRLYWYRQTLGQGPEFLTYFQNEAQLEKSRLLSDRFSAERPKGSFSTLEIQRTEQGDSAMYLCASSPGTGPDTQYFGPGTRLTVL.

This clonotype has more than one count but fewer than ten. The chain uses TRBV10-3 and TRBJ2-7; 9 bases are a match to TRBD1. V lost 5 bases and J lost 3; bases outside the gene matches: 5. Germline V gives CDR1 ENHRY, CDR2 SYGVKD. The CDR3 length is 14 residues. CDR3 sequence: CAISKDRGVYEQYF. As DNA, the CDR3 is TGTGCCATCAGTAAGGACAGGGGAGTCTACGAGCAGTACTTC.

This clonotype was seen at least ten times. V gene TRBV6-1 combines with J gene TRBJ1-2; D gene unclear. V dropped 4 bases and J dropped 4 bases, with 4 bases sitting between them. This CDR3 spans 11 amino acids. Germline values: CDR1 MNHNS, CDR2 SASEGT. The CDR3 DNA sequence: TGTGCCAGCAGTGGAAGCTATGGCTACACCTTC. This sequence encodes CASSGSYGYTF.

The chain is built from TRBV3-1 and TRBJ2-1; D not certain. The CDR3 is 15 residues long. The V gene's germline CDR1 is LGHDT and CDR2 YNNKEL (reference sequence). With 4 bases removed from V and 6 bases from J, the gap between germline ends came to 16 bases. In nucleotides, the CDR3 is TGTGCCAGCAGCCTGGACCATATGCCGGTCAATGAGCAGTTCTTC. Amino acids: CASSLDHMPVNEQFF.